The next 6 T cell receptor beta chains were all read from a single sample in a study of a mutant IDH1 vaccine in newly diagnosed glioma. The antigens for these receptors are not known. The repertoire was sequenced with immunoSEQ multiplex PCR; TCRdb's copy has only in-frame clones and lacks some. The table lists around 57,000 clones, approximately 89% of them singletons. Indicated time point: week 11, during vaccination. Doses of 300 ug of mutant IDH1 20-mer peptide were given with topical imiquimod. Sample: PBMCs, taken from a glioma patient whose treatment included an IDH1 peptide vaccine. All receptors come from a man in his forties or fifties with glioma.

This chain connects TRBV9 to TRBJ2-1, with TRBD2 matching 9 bases. The CDR3 spans 15 residues. The ends lost 0 bases at V and 8 bases at J; junction bases unmatched: 6. CDR1 SGDLS and CDR2 YYNGEE come from the germline V gene. CDR3 nucleotides: TGTGCCAGCAGCGTAGGTAGCGGGGGAGGATATGAGCAGTTCTTC. Translating it yields CASSVGSGGGYEQFF.

J is TRBJ2-1 and V is TRBV10-3; TRBD2 aligns across 14 bases. CDR3 size: 15 residues. V lost 10 bases, J lost 8 bases, and 10 bases stayed unmatched. Germline assignment: CDR1 ENHRY and CDR2 SYGVKD. CDR3 protein: CATGTSGSGSDEQFF. CDR3 DNA sequence: TGTGCCACGGGGACTAGCGGGAGCGGGAGCGATGAGCAGTTCTTC.

The chain couples TRBV4-3 to TRBJ2-7; TRBD1 matches 12 bases. Trimming cost V 1 base and J 5 bases; bases outside gene matches: 12. Per germline, CDR1 LGHNA and CDR2 YSLEER. This CDR3 comprises 18 residues. The CDR3 sequence: CASSQVPVGQGAGHEQYF. CDR3 in DNA: TGCGCCAGCAGCCAAGTCCCGGTGGGACAGGGGGCTGGTCACGAGCAGTACTTC.

The chain recombines TRBV29-1 with TRBJ1-4; D is possibly TRBD1 (5 bases). This CDR3 comprises 15 residues. Per the germline V gene, CDR1 is SQVTM and CDR2 is ANQGSEA. V was cut by 0 bases and J by 1 base, with 9 bases left in between. The CDR3 DNA follows: TGCAGCGTTGAAGATACAGGACAAACTAATGAAAAACTGTTTTTT. Protein product: CSVEDTGQTNEKLFF.

V gene TRBV6-1 combines with J gene TRBJ2-7, with 7 bases fitting TRBD1. Per the germline V gene, CDR1 is MNHNS and CDR2 is SASEGT. The CDR3 sequence is 15 residues long. The V gene end was trimmed by 4 bases and the J gene end by 2 bases; junction bases not matched to a gene: 8. CDR3 protein: CASSGVRDRAYEQYV. The CDR3 nucleotides read TGTGCCAGCAGTGGAGTCCGGGACAGAGCCTACGAGCAGTACGTC.

The rearrangement links TRBV11-2 to TRBJ2-7; TRBD2 agrees at 9 bases. Germline trimming cut 2 bases from V and 3 bases from J; bases unmatched to any gene: 2. Germline CDR1 reads SGHAT; CDR2 reads FQNNGV. This CDR3 comprises 14 residues. CDR3 loop: CASSLSGRYYEQYF. The CDR3, as DNA: TGTGCCAGCAGCTTAAGCGGGAGGTACTACGAGCAGTACTTC.